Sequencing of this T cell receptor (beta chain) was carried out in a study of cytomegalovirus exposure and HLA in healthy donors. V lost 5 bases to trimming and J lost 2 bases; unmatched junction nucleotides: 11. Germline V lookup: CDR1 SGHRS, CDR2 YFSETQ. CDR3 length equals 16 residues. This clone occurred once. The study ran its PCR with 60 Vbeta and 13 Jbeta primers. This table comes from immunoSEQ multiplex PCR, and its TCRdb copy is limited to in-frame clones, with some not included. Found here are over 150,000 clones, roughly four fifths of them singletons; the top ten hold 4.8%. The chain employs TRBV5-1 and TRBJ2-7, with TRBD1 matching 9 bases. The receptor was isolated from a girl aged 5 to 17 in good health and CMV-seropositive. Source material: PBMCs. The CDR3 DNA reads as TGCGCCAGCAGTCCAAGGGGGGGACAGGGCGCCTACGAGCAGTACTTC. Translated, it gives CASSPRGGQGAYEQYF.